Sequencing of this T cell receptor (beta chain) was carried out in a study of OX40 agonist ivuxolimab in advanced cancers. The assay was immunoSEQ multiplex PCR, and TCRdb's table has in-frame clones only and misses some. Seen here are approximately 81,000 clones, 70% to 90% observed once, and the top ten hold around 0.5%. The receptor was derived from an adult with an advanced solid tumor such as melanoma, head and neck, liver or kidney cancer. This sample comprised CD4+ or CD8+ T cells sorted from blood, obtained in a trial of the OX40 agonist ivuxolimab.

The CDR3 sequence: CASSQSGQRQIYGYTF. The CDR3 DNA reads as TGCGCCAGCAGCCAGTCGGGACAGCGTCAAATCTATGGCTACACCTTC. J is TRBJ1-2 and V is TRBV4-3; 7 positions agree with TRBD1. CDR1 and CDR2 (germline): LGHNA, YSLEER. The CDR3 is 16 residues long. V dropped 3 bases and J dropped 4; count of bases not matched to a gene: 11.